This TCR beta chain was retrieved from a study of vaccination effects on CD4 cells after COVID-19. Note on this clone: Its antigen remains unknown.

The length of the CDR3 is 16 residues. V was trimmed by 5 bases and J by 5 bases, leaving 21 bases between them. Germline assignment: CDR1 SGHAT and CDR2 FQNNGV. The repertoire was sequenced with immunoSEQ multiplex PCR; TCRdb's copy has only in-frame clones and lacks some. The data show 20,000 to 25,000 clones, roughly 79% seen once. Peptide-pool stimulation followed by sequencing identified expanded antigen-specific CD4+ clonotypes in the ViraFEST assay. Scientists isolated CD4+ T cells after a roughly 10-day culture period ended. Either the mRNA-1273 or the BNT162b2 vaccine was given to participants as two doses.

The chain has TRBV11-2 and TRBJ2-5; a weak D match, TRBD2 (6 bases). This sequence was found in a human donor who received a COVID-19 vaccine. Some clones in this sample may be carry-over from other donors' samples. Specimen: CD4+ T cells from PBMCs cultured with SARS-CoV-2 spike peptides, collected after COVID-19 vaccination. The CDR3 loop is CASSIRLGYPQETQYF. CDR3 bases: TGTGCCAGCAGCATACGACTAGGCTATCCTCAGGAGACCCAGTACTTC.